The rows below give T cell receptor beta chains drawn from one sample of a study of cytomegalovirus exposure and HLA in healthy donors. Sequencing used immunoSEQ multiplex PCR; TCRdb keeps in-frame clones, though not all of them. This sample carries more than 200,000 clones, more than 75% of them seen once, and the ten largest clones take 6%. The material sequenced was PBMCs. Every receptor here comes from a man aged 40-55 years in good health and CMV-seropositive. The conserved cysteine and the conserved F or W are not part of the CDR3 here. A D gene is named only where the DNA matches it firmly. Size tells how often a clone was seen (once, few, many) or the class of an expanded clone, and some rows leave it out.

d_gene	v_gene	abundance	j_gene	CDR3aa
TRBD1	TRBV6-5	once	-	ASSYWTGEGSYEQY
TRBD2	TRBV5-4	-	TRBJ2-1	ASSRLASGIYNEQF
-	TRBV9	few	TRBJ2-1	ASSVRLPPGNEQF
-	TRBV10-1	-	TRBJ1-1	ASSESGQGPNTEAF
-	TRBV7-9	-	TRBJ1-1	SSSRSDFEAF
TRBD1	TRBV6-4	-	TRBJ2-3	ASRKTTGWSDTQY
TRBD1	TRBV30	medium-sized	TRBJ2-2	AWNPRRGPTGELF
-	TRBV5-6	-	TRBJ1-2	ASIQNPSREIDGYT
-	TRBV27	-	TRBJ1-2	ASSPNRNYGYT
-	TRBV5-1	-	TRBJ1-1	ASSSLPPPGMNTEAF
-	TRBV12-2	-	TRBJ2-1	ASRLDRLAGDNEQF
TRBD2	TRBV27	-	TRBJ2-7	ASSPLAGGSYEQY
TRBD2	TRBV4-1	-	TRBJ2-5	ASSQSLAGGGETQY
-	TRBV5-1	-	TRBJ2-7	ASSLFRLLPGTGYEQY
TRBD1	TRBV13	once	TRBJ2-1	ASGVDRGMSEQF
TRBD1	TRBV30	-	TRBJ2-5	ACNSRTGFQETQY
TRBD1	TRBV6-5	-	TRBJ1-2	ASSSTGDYGYT
TRBD1	TRBV6-1	-	TRBJ1-3	ASRQGAGNTIY
TRBD1	TRBV6-5	-	TRBJ2-7	ASTPKGQGAREQY
TRBD1	TRBV5-1	once	TRBJ1-2	ASSLEGGGYGYP
-	TRBV20-1	-	TRBJ2-3	SASWRDTQY
TRBD1	TRBV2	-	TRBJ1-5	ASSTDRGGQPQH
TRBD1	TRBV29-1	-	TRBJ1-4	SVHTGGEKLF
TRBD2	TRBV6-1	-	TRBJ2-2	ASSESRTRNTGELF
TRBD1	TRBV5-1	-	TRBJ1-1	ASSFDRDAEAF
TRBD1	TRBV15	-	TRBJ1-4	ATSSPGQVNEKLF
TRBD2	TRBV6-1	-	TRBJ2-3	ASSTSGRDTDTQY
-	TRBV5-8	-	TRBJ2-7	ASSLALSRGTNYEQY
-	TRBV11-1	-	TRBJ2-2	ASSLEGATGELF
-	TRBV5-8	once	TRBJ2-6	ASSLFEGLSGANVLT
-	TRBV19	-	TRBJ1-5	ASNTGPNQPQH
TRBD1	TRBV9	-	TRBJ1-5	ASSLGTGEGQPQH
-	TRBV19	-	TRBJ1-2	ASSIGPGGYYGYT
TRBD2	TRBV7-6	-	TRBJ2-5	ASSRLAEETQY
TRBD2	TRBV18	-	TRBJ2-2	ASSPQDSGRTGELF
TRBD1	TRBV5-1	once	TRBJ2-5	ASSYDRQGQETQY
-	TRBV27	-	TRBJ2-1	ASSSRIGDEQF
-	TRBV5-1	-	TRBJ2-5	ASSLAAGQETQY
-	TRBV7-2	once	TRBJ2-4	ASSFRLVLAKNIQY
TRBD2	TRBV28	-	TRBJ2-1	ASSPSTSGRRYNEQF
-	TRBV27	-	TRBJ2-7	ASSWAGNYEQY
TRBD1	TRBV7-2	-	TRBJ2-1	ASSLAVRGREQF
-	TRBV27	-	TRBJ2-1	ASSHSGGYNEQF
-	TRBV4-2	-	TRBJ1-1	ASSQVMEGGTEAF
-	TRBV5-1	-	TRBJ1-1	ASSLDRPDTEAF
TRBD2	TRBV7-8	-	TRBJ2-1	ASSALAGGGNEQF
TRBD2	TRBV7-6	-	TRBJ2-1	ASSPLAGVWEQF
TRBD2	TRBV7-9	-	TRBJ2-2	ASSYHGRGTESGELF
-	TRBV19	once	TRBJ1-1	ASSTGGNTEAF
TRBD1	TRBV6-5	-	TRBJ2-7	ASSFDRGEYYEQY
-	TRBV6-5	-	TRBJ1-6	ASNDRISYNSPLH
-	TRBV5-4	-	TRBJ1-1	ASSIGGARAF
TRBD1	TRBV5-1	-	TRBJ2-3	ASSSGSTGGRTDTQY